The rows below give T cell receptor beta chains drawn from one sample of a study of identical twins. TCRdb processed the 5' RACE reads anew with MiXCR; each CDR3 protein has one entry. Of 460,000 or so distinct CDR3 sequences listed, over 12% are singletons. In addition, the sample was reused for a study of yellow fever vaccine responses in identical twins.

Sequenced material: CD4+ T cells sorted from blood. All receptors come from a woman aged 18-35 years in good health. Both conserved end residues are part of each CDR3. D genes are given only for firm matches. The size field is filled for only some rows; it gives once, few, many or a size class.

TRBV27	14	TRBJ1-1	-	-	CASSLPPPAAEAFF	TGTGCCAGCAGTTTACCCCCCCCGGCGGCCGAAGCTTTCTTT
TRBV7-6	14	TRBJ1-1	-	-	CASTPQIRNTEAFF	TGTGCCAGCACCCCCCAAATAAGAAACACTGAAGCTTTCTTT
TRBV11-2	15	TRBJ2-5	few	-	CASTAQGGYQETQYF	TGTGCCAGCACCGCACAGGGGGGGTACCAAGAGACCCAGTACTTC
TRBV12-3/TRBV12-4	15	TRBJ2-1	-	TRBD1	CASTLRQGPYNEQFF	TGTGCCAGCACCTTAAGACAGGGGCCATACAATGAGCAGTTCTTC
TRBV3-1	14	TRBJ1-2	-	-	CASSQARGNSGYTF	TGTGCCAGCAGCCAAGCCCGCGGGAACAGTGGCTACACCTTC
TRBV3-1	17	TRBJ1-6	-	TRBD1	CASSRLSTGTDNSPLHF	TGTGCCAGCAGCCGACTCTCAACCGGGACAGATAATTCACCCCTCCACTTT
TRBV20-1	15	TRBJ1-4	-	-	CSASLTGATNEKLFF	TGCAGTGCTAGTTTAACAGGTGCAACTAATGAAAAACTGTTTTTT
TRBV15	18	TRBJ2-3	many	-	CATSRDLPGGRKPDTQYF	TGTGCCACCAGCAGAGATTTACCCGGGGGCAGAAAACCAGATACGCAGTATTTT
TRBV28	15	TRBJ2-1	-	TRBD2	CASSFPGLAENEQFF	TGTGCCAGCAGTTTCCCGGGACTAGCGGAGAATGAGCAGTTCTTC
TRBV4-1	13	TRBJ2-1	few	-	CASSPGAWDEQFF	TGCGCCAGCAGCCCGGGGGCCTGGGATGAGCAGTTCTTC
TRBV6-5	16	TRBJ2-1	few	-	CASSYTEGGGPNEQFF	TGTGCCAGCAGTTACACAGAGGGGGGGGGCCCCAATGAGCAGTTCTTC
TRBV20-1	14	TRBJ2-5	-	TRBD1	CRAVGTAFQETQYF	TGCAGGGCAGTCGGGACAGCATTTCAAGAGACCCAGTACTTC
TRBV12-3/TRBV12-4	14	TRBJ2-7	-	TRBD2	CASSLRRGIYEQYF	TGTGCCAGCAGTTTACGGCGGGGGATCTACGAGCAGTACTTC
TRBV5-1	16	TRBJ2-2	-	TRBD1	CASSLRQGSNTGELFF	TGCGCCAGCAGCTTAAGACAGGGTTCGAACACCGGGGAGCTGTTTTTT
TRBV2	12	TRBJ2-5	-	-	CATSYGQETQYF	TGTGCCACCTCCTACGGACAAGAGACCCAGTACTTC
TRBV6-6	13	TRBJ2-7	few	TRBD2	CASNRAGEDEQYF	TGTGCCAGCAATCGAGCGGGAGAGGACGAGCAGTACTTC
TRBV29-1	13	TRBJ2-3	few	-	CSVYGMSTDTQYF	TGCAGCGTTTACGGGATGAGCACAGATACGCAGTATTTT
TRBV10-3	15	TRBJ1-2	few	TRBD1	CAISERTGTNYGYTF	TGTGCCATCAGTGAAAGGACAGGGACTAACTATGGCTACACCTTC
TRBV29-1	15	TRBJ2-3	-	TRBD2	CSVGSLAGTTDTQYF	TGCAGCGTTGGGAGCCTAGCGGGGACCACAGATACGCAGTATTTT
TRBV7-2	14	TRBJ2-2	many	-	CASSLGHNTGELFF	TGTGCCAGCAGCTTAGGGCACAACACCGGGGAGCTGTTTTTT
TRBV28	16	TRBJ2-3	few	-	CASSLHQGLGTDTQYF	TGTGCCAGCAGTTTACACCAGGGGCTCGGCACAGATACGCAGTATTTT
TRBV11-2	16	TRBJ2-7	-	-	CASSLVRGATPYEQYF	TGTGCCAGCAGCTTAGTAAGGGGGGCCACCCCCTACGAGCAGTACTTC
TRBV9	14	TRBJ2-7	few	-	CASSPRALQYEQYF	TGTGCCAGCAGTCCGAGGGCCCTTCAGTACGAGCAGTACTTC
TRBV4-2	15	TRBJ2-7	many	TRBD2	CASSQASGRMYEQYF	TGTGCCAGCAGCCAGGCTAGCGGGAGGATGTACGAGCAGTACTTC
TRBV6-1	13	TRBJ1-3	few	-	CAGLWTLVNTIYF	TGTGCCGGCCTTTGGACACTAGTAAACACCATATATTTT
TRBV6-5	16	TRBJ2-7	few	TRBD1	CASSYDRGRFVDEQYF	TGTGCCAGCAGTTACGACAGGGGAAGGTTTGTCGACGAGCAGTACTTC
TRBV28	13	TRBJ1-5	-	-	CASSSGVQQPQHF	TGTGCCAGCAGTTCGGGGGTTCAGCAGCCCCAGCATTTT
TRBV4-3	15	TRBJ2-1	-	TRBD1	CASSLGTVKNNEQFF	TGCGCCAGCAGCCTCGGGACAGTCAAAAACAATGAGCAGTTCTTC
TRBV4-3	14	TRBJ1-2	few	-	CASSQSPGVYGYTF	TGCGCCAGCAGCCAATCACCCGGTGTCTATGGCTACACCTTC
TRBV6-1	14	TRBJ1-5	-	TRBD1	CASSTSGGGQPQHF	TGTGCCAGCAGTACCTCAGGGGGCGGACAGCCCCAGCATTTT
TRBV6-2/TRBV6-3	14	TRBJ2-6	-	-	CASALDSGANVLTF	TGTGCCAGCGCCCTTGATTCTGGGGCCAACGTCCTGACTTTC
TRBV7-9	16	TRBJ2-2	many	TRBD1	CASSLWTGANTGELFF	TGTGCCAGCAGCTTATGGACAGGCGCGAACACCGGGGAGCTGTTTTTT
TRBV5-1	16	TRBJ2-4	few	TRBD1	CASSLMGQLAKNIQYF	TGCGCCAGCAGCTTGATGGGACAGTTGGCCAAAAACATTCAGTACTTC
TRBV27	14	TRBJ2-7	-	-	CASSFDLGVMKQYF	TGTGCCAGCAGTTTCGACTTGGGCGTGATGAAGCAGTACTTC
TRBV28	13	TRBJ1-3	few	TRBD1	CASIPGGTGEPYF	TGTGCCTCCATCCCCGGGGGAACAGGGGAACCTTATTTT
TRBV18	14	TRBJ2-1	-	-	CASSPQGVMKEQFF	TGTGCCAGCTCGCCTCAGGGCGTAATGAAGGAGCAGTTCTTC